The rows below give T cell receptor beta chains drawn from one sample of a study of technical replicates of blood from several donors. Clones were read by immunoSEQ multiplex PCR, and TCRdb kept only the in-frame ones, dropping some. The data show around 100,000 clones, roughly 96% seen once. Sequencing was carried out using T cells isolated from PBMCs. The receptors here all came from a human donor in good health. Both conserved end residues are part of each CDR3. Fields, in order: V gene, J gene, D gene, CDR3 protein. A D gene is named only where the DNA matches it firmly.

>TRBV9|TRBJ2-7|TRBD2
CASSVGTSAGDEQYF
>TRBV2|TRBJ2-7|NA
CAKGTSSYEQYF
>TRBV27|TRBJ1-4|TRBD1
CASSSPGTGDEKLFF
>TRBV28|TRBJ1-4|TRBD1
CASSRGTGGEKLFF
>TRBV7-2|TRBJ2-6|TRBD1
CASGDRLSSGANVLTF
>TRBV10-3|TRBJ2-7|TRBD2
CATLAGEGEQYF
>TRBV27|TRBJ2-2|TRBD2
CASSLGTSGAGELFF
>TRBV11-2|TRBJ2-5|NA
CASSLEFRETQYF
>TRBV6-6|TRBJ2-3|TRBD1
CASSFTGGSDTQYF
>TRBV10-3|TRBJ1-2|TRBD1
CAISQGADYGYTF
>TRBV7-8|TRBJ2-7|NA
CASSPPSHEQYF
>TRBV6-5|TRBJ2-7|NA
CASSYVTGGYEQYF